This entry lists 15 T cell receptor beta chains sequenced from one sample in a study of T-cell reconstitution after alpha-beta-depleted transplantation in children. Molecular barcoding with unique molecular identifiers was used for the TCRbeta library. TCRdb fed the PCR reads into MiXCR, producing one record per CDR3 protein. This sample has about 250,000 distinct CDR3 sequences, with more than 20% found just once. Sample: PBMCs, mostly from graft donor cells, taken 360 days after TCRalphabeta/CD19-depleted stem cell transplant. Source of these receptors: a female patient aged 2-15 years who had a stem cell transplant for congenital amegakaryocytic thrombocytopenia, so the T cells may come from the graft donor.

Of note for this clonotype: The junction departs from the called germline gene at one end, perhaps through a read error. V usage is TRBV29-1 and J usage is TRBJ1-5, with a possible D match to TRBD1 (6 bases). Germline values: CDR1 SQVTM, CDR2 ANQGSEA. This CDR3 is built from 12 residues. The CDR3 loop reads CSVAGDNQPLHF. CDR3 in DNA: TGCAGCGTTGCGGGGGACAATCAGCCCCTGCATTTT.

There are a few counts of this clonotype. J is TRBJ2-2 and V is TRBV2; D unclear. The germline V gene encodes CDR1 SNHLY and CDR2 FYNNEI. Trimming stripped 5 bases from V and 5 bases from J, with 12 bases between. The CDR3 extends over 14 amino acids. The CDR3 DNA follows: TGTGCCAGCAGTTGGCGCCAGAGGACCGGGGAGCTGTTTTTT. Its translation is CASSWRQRTGELFF.

This clonotype was recorded a few times. The chain combines TRBV6-6 with TRBJ2-2; D not resolved. V gave up 2 bases and J gave up 3 bases, with 4 bases separating them. CDR3 length equals 13 residues. Germline V CDR1 and CDR2: MNHNY, SVGAGI (reference sequence). The CDR3 nucleotides are TGTGCCAGCAGTTACGGTGACACCGGGGAGCTGTTTTTT. Amino acids: CASSYGDTGELFF.

This chain links TRBV20-1 with TRBJ2-5; TRBD2 might be the D (7 bases). Deletions cut 3 bases from V and 2 bases from J, with 19 bases between. Germline assignment: CDR1 DFQATT and CDR2 SNEGSKA (reference sequence). This CDR3 is 16 amino acids long. The CDR3: CSASPPGGARQETQYF. The DNA of the CDR3 is TGCAGTGCTAGCCCCCCTGGGGGGGCGAGACAAGAGACCCAGTACTTC.

This clonotype has more than one count but fewer than ten. This chain links TRBV10-3 with TRBJ2-7; D is tentatively TRBD1 or TRBD2 (5 bases each). CDR3 length: 15 amino acids. Germline V gene lookup returns CDR1 ENHRY and CDR2 SYGVKD. Trimming cost V 0 bases and J 7 bases, with 16 bases left between them. CDR3 nucleotide sequence: TGTGCCATCAGTGAGTCTGGGACCTTGACCAGGGAGCAGTACTTC. Translated: CAISESGTLTREQYF.

The CDR3 here is CASSLWGEAFF. In DNA, the CDR3 is TGTGCCAGCAGCTTATGGGGTGAAGCTTTCTTT. The chain uses TRBV7-8 and TRBJ1-1; no reliable D call. This CDR3 has 11 residues. Germline CDR1 is SGHVS and CDR2 is FQNEAQ. The V gene lost 2 bases and the J gene lost 7 bases, with 5 bases spanning the gap.

The V call is TRBV4-1, the J call TRBJ1-1, with D tentatively TRBD1 (5 bases). The CDR3 is made up of 14 amino acids. In germline, CDR1 is MGHRA, CDR2 YSYEKL. The V and J ends lost 2 bases and 10 bases respectively, with 17 bases between them. CDR3 in amino acids: CASSQFSRGESAFF. The CDR3, as DNA: TGCGCCAGCAGCCAATTTTCGCGGGGGGAGTCAGCTTTCTTT.

The chain links TRBV20-1 to TRBJ2-7; 9 nucleotides agree with TRBD1. The V and J ends lost 6 bases and 0 bases, in that order; junction bases with no gene match: 9. The germline V gene has CDR1 DFQATT and CDR2 SNEGSKA (reference sequence). This CDR3 contains 15 residues. CDR3 amino acids: CSANPGTGYSYEQYF. The CDR3 DNA follows: TGCAGTGCAAACCCCGGGACAGGGTACTCCTACGAGCAGTACTTC.

This clonotype was counted ten times or more. The chain joins TRBV29-1 to TRBJ2-3, with D perhaps being TRBD1 or TRBD2 (5 bases each). Germline values: CDR1 SQVTM, CDR2 ANQGSEA. The ends were cut back, 3 bases at V and 6 bases at J, with 22 bases in the middle. The CDR3 has 16 residues. This CDR3 reads CSVEGLEVGAQDTQYF. The CDR3 region has the DNA TGCAGCGTTGAGGGCCTGGAGGTTGGGGCACAGGATACGCAGTATTTT.

This clonotype was recorded a few times. The gene calls are TRBV5-1 and TRBJ1-1; 8 nucleotides match TRBD1. CDR3 length: 15 residues. The trim removed 0 bases at V and 4 bases at J, leaving 5 bases unmatched. Per the germline V gene, CDR1 is SGHRS and CDR2 is YFSETQ. The CDR3 DNA follows: TGCGCCAGCAGCTTGGCTCAGGGGGCTACCACTGAAGCTTTCTTT. Translating it yields CASSLAQGATTEAFF.

This clonotype was detected a few times. The chain employs TRBV20-1 and TRBJ2-7; D is unresolved. Trimming removed 7 bases from V and 3 bases from J, with 16 bases in between. Germline V gives CDR1 DFQATT, CDR2 SNEGSKA (reference sequence). The CDR3 runs 13 residues. CDR3 sequence (DNA): TGCAGTGATCAGAAACGGGCCCACTACGAGCAGTACTTC. It codes for CSDQKRAHYEQYF.

This chain uses TRBV20-1 with TRBJ2-1; D not resolved. V lost 1 base to trimming and J lost 9 bases, with 19 bases between them. CDR1 is DFQATT, CDR2 SNEGSKA, per germline (reference sequence). This CDR3 region has 15 residues. The CDR3 bases are TGCAGTGCTAGAGTGGGGAAAAGTTTGGTTGGTGAGCAGTTCTTC. Protein: CSARVGKSLVGEQFF.

J is TRBJ2-5 and V is TRBV12-3 or TRBV12-4; 9 bases map to TRBD2. V lost 5 bases, J lost 1 base, and 8 bases stayed unmatched. The CDR3 is made up of 16 amino acids. CDR3 protein: CASSDLAGAAQETQYF. The CDR3 bases are TGTGCCAGCAGTGATTTAGCGGGAGCAGCCCAAGAGACCCAGTACTTC.

The CDR3 DNA reads TGTGCCAGCAGTCCACCCGGGACTATTAACGAGCAGTACTTC. This encodes CASSPPGTINEQYF. The J gene is TRBJ2-7, the V gene TRBV28, with TRBD2 matching 7 bases. Germline CDR1 is MDHEN and CDR2 is SYDVKM. Losses at the gene ends were 5 bases for V and 5 bases for J; bases not matched to a gene: 9. The CDR3 has 14 amino acids.

The DNA of the CDR3 is TGTGCCAGCAGCTCCCGGGACGCTAAAAACATTCAGTACTTC. Amino acid sequence: CASSSRDAKNIQYF. This chain uses TRBV5-4 with TRBJ2-4; TRBD1 or TRBD2 may be the D gene (5 bases each). This CDR3 comprises 14 residues. The germline V gene encodes CDR1 SGHNT and CDR2 YYREEE (reference sequence). V dropped 3 bases and J dropped 4 bases, with 11 bases sitting between them.